The rows below give T cell receptor beta chains drawn from one sample of a study of regulatory T cells in long-lasting Graves disease. TCRdb re-derived calls from the multiplex PCR reads in MiXCR, one entry per CDR3 protein. The profile shows 400,000 to 500,000 distinct CDR3 sequences, about 15% of them singletons. The sample was also linked to a second study, of T cells in Graves' hyperthyroidism and ophthalmopathy.

The sequenced sample was peripheral blood mononuclear cells (PBMCs), obtained at new diagnosis, from a patient treated with antithyroid drugs. Receptors were obtained from a woman aged 25 to 39 with Graves disease. Both conserved end residues are part of each CDR3. A D gene is named only where the DNA matches it firmly. Rows may omit the clone size; those that give it use once, few, many or a size class.

many | TRBJ1-1 | - | TRBV27 | CASLSEGNTEAFF | TGTGCCAGCCTTTCGGAGGGAAACACTGAAGCTTTCTTT
many | TRBJ1-5 | - | TRBV2 | CASSEGAGRYQHF | TGTGCCAGCAGTGAGGGGGCAGGTCGGTACCAGCATTTT
few | TRBJ2-2 | TRBD1 | TRBV7-9 | CASSLRTGGRRNTGELFF | TGTGCCAGCAGCTTAAGGACAGGGGGCCGTAGGAACACCGGGGAGCTGTTTTTT
many | TRBJ2-3 | TRBD2 | TRBV2 | CASSEEQVAGGTDTQYF | TGTGCCAGCAGTGAAGAACAAGTAGCGGGAGGGACAGATACGCAGTATTTT
once | TRBJ1-1 | TRBD1 | TRBV27 | CASSSGTGKSHMNTEAFF | TGTGCCAGCAGTTCCGGGACAGGGAAGAGCCACATGAACACTGAAGCTTTCTTT
many | TRBJ2-3 | TRBD1 | TRBV3-1 | CASRPHGTGDTDTQYF | TGTGCCAGCAGACCTCACGGGACAGGGGACACAGATACGCAGTATTTT
many | TRBJ2-5 | - | TRBV5-4 | CASRLSNQETQYF | TGTGCCAGCAGATTGTCTAACCAAGAGACCCAGTACTTC
many | TRBJ1-1 | - | TRBV30 | CAWSVMVSEEAFF | TGTGCCTGGAGTGTAATGGTCAGTGAAGAAGCTTTCTTT
- | TRBJ2-1 | TRBD2 | TRBV5-1 | CASSYNGLAGAYNEQFF | TGCGCCAGCAGCTACAACGGACTAGCGGGGGCCTACAATGAGCAGTTCTTC
few | TRBJ1-1 | - | TRBV14 | CASSQDPRGAFF | TGTGCCAGCAGCCAAGATCCCCGTGGGGCTTTCTTT